This T cell receptor beta chain was sequenced for a study of response to subunit inactivated influenza vaccine. The germline CDR1 and CDR2 sequences are MNHEY and SVGEGT. CDR3 size: 15 residues. Trimming took off 8 bases at V and 0 bases at J, with 17 bases between the two ends. Each CDR3 protein gets one entry after TCRdb re-called the RT-PCR reads with MiXCR. The table shows around 490,000 distinct CDR3 sequences, with approximately 7.6% occurring only once. General study points: Researchers suggested that each seasonal influenza vaccination recruits few new T cells.

This clonotype has just a few counts. What it recognizes is unknown. V usage is TRBV6-2 or TRBV6-3 and J usage is TRBJ2-7; possible D gene TRBD1, 5 bases. The sample in question was PBMCs from blood, obtained about 24 months after vaccination. The receptor was derived from a man aged 45 to 75 who received an inactivated influenza vaccine. The CDR3 loop is CASRFGQGLSYEQYF. The CDR3, as DNA: TGTGCCAGCCGTTTTGGCCAGGGCCTCTCCTACGAGCAGTACTTC.